These T cell receptor beta chains were read from a single sample in a study of regulatory T cells in long-lasting Graves disease. One entry per CDR3 protein, called by TCRdb with MiXCR from the multiplex PCR reads. The table shows over 300,000 distinct CDR3 sequences, with 15% to 17% occurring only once. The source material was peripheral blood mononuclear cells (PBMCs), sampled at new diagnosis, from a patient treated with antithyroid drugs. These receptors were taken from a female donor with Graves disease. The CDR3 runs from the conserved cysteine through the conserved F or W. A D gene is named only where the DNA matches it firmly. The listing skips clone size in some rows; elsewhere it reads once, few, many or a size class.

J	D	V	size	DNA	CDR3
TRBJ2-1	NA	TRBV3-1	many	TGTGCCAGCAGCCCGGATCCGGGGAGCTCCTACAATGAGCAGTTCTTC	CASSPDPGSSYNEQFF
TRBJ2-7	NA	TRBV28	few	TGTGCCAGCAAAAACGACCTCTCCTACGAGCAGTACTTC	CASKNDLSYEQYF
TRBJ1-3	NA	TRBV7-2	many	TGTGCCAGCAGCTTAGTAGCGGGGCCTGGAAACACCATATATTTT	CASSLVAGPGNTIYF
TRBJ1-5	NA	TRBV28	NA	TGTGCCAGCAGTTCCCAAGGTCGGTGGGACAATCAGCCCCAGCATTTT	CASSSQGRWDNQPQHF
TRBJ1-5	NA	TRBV7-2	few	TGTGCCAGCAGCTCCCTAGGACAGAATCAGCCCCAGCATTTT	CASSSLGQNQPQHF
TRBJ2-7	TRBD1	TRBV4-3	many	TGCGCCAGCAGCCTACAGGGGCACGAGCAGTACTTC	CASSLQGHEQYF
TRBJ2-2	TRBD1	TRBV7-3	many	TGTGCCAGCACTCGTAGGACAGGGGGTTACACCGGGGAGCTGTTTTTT	CASTRRTGGYTGELFF
TRBJ2-5	NA	TRBV3-1	many	TGTGCCAGCAGCCATCGGGACTGGCACGTAGAGACCCAGTACTTC	CASSHRDWHVETQYF
TRBJ1-6	TRBD1	TRBV20-1	many	TGCAGTGCTAGGTTGGGACAGCTCTATAATTCACCCCTCCACTTT	CSARLGQLYNSPLHF
TRBJ2-7	NA	TRBV4-3	many	TGCGCCAGCAGCCAAGACACTGGTGCGGGCCAGGCTTACGAGCAGTACTTC	CASSQDTGAGQAYEQYF
TRBJ2-7	TRBD1	TRBV7-8	many	TGTGCCAGCAGCACGAAACAGGGGGTGCACTACGAGCAGTACTTC	CASSTKQGVHYEQYF